The clone carrying this T cell receptor (beta chain) was observed once. Its antigen is undetermined. Trimming at V came to 4 bases and at J to 1 base, leaving 8 bases not matched to a gene. The CDR3 has 17 residues. Per the germline V gene, CDR1 is SGHAT and CDR2 is FQNNGV. This sample was included in a study of shared clonotypes between healthy human individuals. Study-wide points: Clonotype sharing across donors was expected to vary with sequencing depth. Sampling involved blood alone; tissue repertoires likely differ. Few donors restricted represented genetic and exposure-history diversity.

Sequencing used immunoSEQ multiplex PCR; TCRdb keeps in-frame clones, though not all of them. There are a few hundred thousand clones in the sample; 50% to 80% occur only once, and around 10% lies in the top ten. This sequence joins TRBV11-2 and TRBJ2-1; 9 nucleotides line up with TRBD2. The source of this sequence is a man aged 25 to 45 in good health. The sample taken for sequencing was memory CD4+ T cells sorted from blood. Indicated subset: CD45RA-negative fraction. This chain's CDR3 is CASSSQKREASYNEQFF. The CDR3 DNA sequence: TGTGCCAGCAGCTCACAAAAGCGGGAGGCTTCCTACAATGAGCAGTTCTTC. The full variable domain, in which reference TRBV11-2 and TRBJ2-1 provide the parts outside the CDR3, is EAGVAQSPRYKIIEKRQSVAFWCNPISGHATLYWYQQILGQGPKLLIQFQNNGVVDDSQLPKDRFSAERLKGVDSTLKIQPAKLEDSAVYLCASSSQKREASYNEQFFGPGTRLTVL.